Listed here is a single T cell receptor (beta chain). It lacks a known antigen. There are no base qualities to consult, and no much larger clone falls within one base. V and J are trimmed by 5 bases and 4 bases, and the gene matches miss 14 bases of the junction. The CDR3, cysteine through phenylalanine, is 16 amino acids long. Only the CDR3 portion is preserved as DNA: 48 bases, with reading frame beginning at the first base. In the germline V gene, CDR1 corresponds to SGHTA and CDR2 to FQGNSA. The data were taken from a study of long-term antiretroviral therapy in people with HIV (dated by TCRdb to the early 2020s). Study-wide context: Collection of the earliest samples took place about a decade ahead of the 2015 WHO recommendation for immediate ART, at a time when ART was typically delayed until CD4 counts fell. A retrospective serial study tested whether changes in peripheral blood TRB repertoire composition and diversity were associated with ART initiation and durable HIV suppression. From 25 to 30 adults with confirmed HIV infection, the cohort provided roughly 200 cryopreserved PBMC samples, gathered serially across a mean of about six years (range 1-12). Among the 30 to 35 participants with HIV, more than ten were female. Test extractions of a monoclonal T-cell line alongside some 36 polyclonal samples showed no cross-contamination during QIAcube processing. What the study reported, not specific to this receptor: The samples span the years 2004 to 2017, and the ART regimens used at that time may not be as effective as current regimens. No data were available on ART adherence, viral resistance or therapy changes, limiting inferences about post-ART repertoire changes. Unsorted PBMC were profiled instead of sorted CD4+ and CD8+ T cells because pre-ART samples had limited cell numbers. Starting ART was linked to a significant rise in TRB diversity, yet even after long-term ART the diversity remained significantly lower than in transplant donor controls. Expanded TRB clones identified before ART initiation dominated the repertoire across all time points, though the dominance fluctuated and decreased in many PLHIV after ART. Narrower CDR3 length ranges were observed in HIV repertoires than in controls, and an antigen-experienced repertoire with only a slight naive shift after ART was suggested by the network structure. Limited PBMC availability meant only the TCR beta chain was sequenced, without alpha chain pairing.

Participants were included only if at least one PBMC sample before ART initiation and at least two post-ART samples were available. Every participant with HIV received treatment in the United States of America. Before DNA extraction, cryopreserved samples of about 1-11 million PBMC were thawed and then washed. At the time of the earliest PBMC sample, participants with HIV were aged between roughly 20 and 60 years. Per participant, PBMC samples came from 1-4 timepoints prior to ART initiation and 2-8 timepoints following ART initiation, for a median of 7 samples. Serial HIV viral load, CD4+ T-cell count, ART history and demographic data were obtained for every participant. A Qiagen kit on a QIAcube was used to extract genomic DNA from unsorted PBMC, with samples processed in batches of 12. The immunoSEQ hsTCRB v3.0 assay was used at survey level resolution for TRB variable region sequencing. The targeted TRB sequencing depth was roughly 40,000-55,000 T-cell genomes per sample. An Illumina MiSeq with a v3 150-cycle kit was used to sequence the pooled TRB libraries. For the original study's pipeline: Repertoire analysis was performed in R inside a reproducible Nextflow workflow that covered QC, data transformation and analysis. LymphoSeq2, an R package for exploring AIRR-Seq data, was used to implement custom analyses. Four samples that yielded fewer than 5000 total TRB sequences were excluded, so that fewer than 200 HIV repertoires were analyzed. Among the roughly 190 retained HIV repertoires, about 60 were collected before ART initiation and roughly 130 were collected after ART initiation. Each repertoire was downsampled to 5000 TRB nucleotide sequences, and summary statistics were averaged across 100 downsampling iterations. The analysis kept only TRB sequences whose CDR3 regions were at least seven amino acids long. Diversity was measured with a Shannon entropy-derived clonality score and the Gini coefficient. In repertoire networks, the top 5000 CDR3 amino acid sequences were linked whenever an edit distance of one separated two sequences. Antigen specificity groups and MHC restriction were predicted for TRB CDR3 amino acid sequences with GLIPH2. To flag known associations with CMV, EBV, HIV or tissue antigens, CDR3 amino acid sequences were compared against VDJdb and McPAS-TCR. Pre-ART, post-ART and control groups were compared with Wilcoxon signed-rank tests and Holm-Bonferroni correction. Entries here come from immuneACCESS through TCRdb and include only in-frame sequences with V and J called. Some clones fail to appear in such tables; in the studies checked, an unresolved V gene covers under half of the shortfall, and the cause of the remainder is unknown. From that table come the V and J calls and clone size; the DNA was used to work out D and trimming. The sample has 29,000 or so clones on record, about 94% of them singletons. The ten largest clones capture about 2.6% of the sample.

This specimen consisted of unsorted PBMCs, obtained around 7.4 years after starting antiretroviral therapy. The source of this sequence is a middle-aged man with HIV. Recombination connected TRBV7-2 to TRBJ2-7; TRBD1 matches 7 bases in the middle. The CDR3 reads CASSARQGDRLYEQYF. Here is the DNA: TGTGCCAGCAGCGCTCGTCAGGGGGACAGATTGTACGAGCAGTACTTC.